The rows below give T cell receptor beta chains drawn from one sample of a study of CD8 T cells in Susac syndrome. MiXCR, run by TCRdb on the immunoSEQ multiplex PCR reads, gives a single entry per CDR3 protein. This repertoire shows some 200,000 distinct CDR3 sequences, about 94% found once; its top ten account for about 0.1%. The sequencing input was CD4+ T cells from PBMCs. These receptors came from a human donor in good health. The CDR3 runs from the conserved cysteine through the conserved F or W.

V,J,CDR3
TRBV29-1,TRBJ2-1,CSVETRGPFNEQFF
TRBV3-1,TRBJ2-4,CASSQVQNIQYF
TRBV29-1,TRBJ2-1,CSGMIGAWNEQFF
TRBV4-3,TRBJ2-7,CASSRQRGYEQYF
TRBV20-1,TRBJ2-6,CSASLGGNSGANVLTF
TRBV30,TRBJ1-5,CAWSKDTDQPQHF
TRBV6-5,TRBJ2-7,CASSPTPGQSYEQYF
TRBV6-1,TRBJ2-7,CASSEGRSAPEVGEQYF
TRBV27,TRBJ2-5,CASREGSWGETQYF
TRBV27,TRBJ1-4,CASSSGQRKATNEKLFF
TRBV29-1,TRBJ2-2,CSVEGQNTGELFF
TRBV29-1,TRBJ2-3,CSVNPFRFDRGHIDTQYF
TRBV3-1,TRBJ2-1,CASSQYSGIYNEQFF
TRBV15,TRBJ2-7,CATSRDRSVSYEQYF
TRBV13,TRBJ2-7,CASSSLTSVTSYEQYF
TRBV30,TRBJ2-7,CAWRHDSYSYEQYF
TRBV3-1,TRBJ2-1,CASSQAASGNEQFF
TRBV4-3,TRBJ2-7,CASSQDLSSGRFEQYF
TRBV20-1,TRBJ2-7,CSAKMGLAGAEQYF
TRBV6-2/TRBV6-3,TRBJ1-5,CASRDRAHQPQHF
TRBV7-9,TRBJ2-7,CASSLGPALGLYEQYF
TRBV30,TRBJ2-3,CAWSKRQGPSTDTQYF